This TCR beta chain stems from a study of STAT5B mutations in CD4+ large granular lymphocyte leukemia. Buffy coats from healthy blood donors served as controls. V was clipped by 1 base and J by 5 bases, with 11 bases between them. The germline V gene encodes CDR1 MGHRA and CDR2 YSYEKL. The CDR3 is 14 residues long. The method was immunoSEQ multiplex PCR; TCRdb's version includes in-frame clones alone and lacks a portion of them. The sample comprises around 47,000 clones, roughly four fifths of which are singletons, and about 0.34% rests with the top ten. The sequence was obtained from a human donor in good health. Specimen: CD4+ T cells from blood buffy coats. This chain uses TRBV4-1 with TRBJ2-5, with a tentative D call TRBD1 (5 bases). The CDR3 region is CASSQVPRVETQYF. The CDR3 DNA follows: TGCGCCAGCAGCCAAGTCCCCAGGGTTGAGACCCAGTACTTC.